This T cell receptor beta chain was identified during a study of cytomegalovirus exposure and HLA in healthy donors (dated by TCRdb to the late 2010s). Some background on the complete study: According to an earlier analysis of a few hundred of the donors, 150 million to 200 million T cells yielded over 100 million unique TCR beta sequences and about 280 Gb of sequence data. Besides the first cohort of approximately 670 subjects, a separate validation cohort made up of about 120 different subjects was used. All discovery cohort repertoires had been generated using a single sequencing platform. Among roughly 370 genotyped donors of the cohort, an average of approximately 230,000 unique TCR beta nucleotide sequences were sequenced per donor, roughly a sixth of them non-productive. The study aimed to test whether signatures of past pathogen exposure could be identified by cataloging public T cell receptors. Among the approximately 400 genotyped donors, about 85% belonged to the genetic ancestry cluster associated with self-reported Caucasian donors. In the later analysis, no new phenotypic data were used to find candidate immune exposures; instead, reliance was placed on TCR beta sequences and their occurrence across donors. Alongside the repertoire data, information on donor age, sex, ethnicity and CMV serostatus was compiled. The study profiled the T cell repertoires of about 640 subjects by immunosequencing and related them to cytomegalovirus serostatus. Typing coverage differed by locus: A, B, C, DRB1 and DQB1 were typed in about 620-640 donors, DQA1 in 522, DPA1 in 606, and DPB1 in 472. An earlier analysis of approximately 580 of the donors used high-throughput TCR beta sequencing to judge whether each TCR beta V gene segment behaved as functional or pseudogenic. Class I and class II HLA loci were covered by the typing at four-digit resolution. In a later genetic analysis, genome-wide SNP genotypes for about 65% of the roughly 670 donors were used, and that subset was treated as a discovery cohort. Roughly 320 gigabases of sequencing data and approximately 91 million unique TCR sequences made up an early release that covered under 750 HLA-typed donors. To predict cytomegalovirus infection status, the study brought together high-throughput TCR immunosequencing, statistical association of individual TCRs with disease status, and machine learning. Because of strong linkage in the cohort, a few DR-DQ haplotypes were treated as single units for association and clustering. A later analysis re-examined previously published TCR beta repertoires from more than 650 donors and added high-resolution HLA genotyping to investigate patterns of TCR occurrence. Findings and caveats that apply to the study as a whole: A further reported finding was that TCR beta sequences accurately predicted the HLA-A and HLA-B alleles for most subjects in the first cohort. The earlier analysis of some 540 of the donors excluded approximately 17 rarely observed V segments, including chromosome 9 orphons, because counts were too low. This cohort had only TCR beta chains sequenced, and the lack of alpha or paired-chain data limited which features could be detected. Because some donors lacked HLA typing at each locus, the association tests relied only on the typed subset. CMV serostatus was the only immune exposure information available for the cohort. V-gene and J-gene trimming of TCR beta chains was associated with a missense DCLRE1C variant in a later genetic analysis, and the association was replicated in an independent cohort. An earlier analysis of several hundred of the donors showed that most TCR beta V segments appeared in productive rearrangements either about 90% or about 30% of the time, which broadly matched IMGT annotations. A total of 150 or so TCR beta chains were listed by the study as associated with cytomegalovirus. In a later analysis, 16,951 TCR beta sequences were associated with specific HLA alleles at a false discovery rate of 0.05. The authors suggested that the approach could potentially be extended to other disease states and immunological phenotypes. According to a later analysis, parvovirus B19, influenza, CMV and Epstein-Barr virus appeared linked to several top co-occurrence clusters. In a later analysis, HLA-associated TCR beta chains showed more clonal expansion and lower generation probabilities than non-associated chains that were equally common. Across donors, most TCR sequences were observed very rarely, whereas some public TCRs were present in many individuals. A later analysis found that most CMV-associated TCR beta chains appeared HLA-restricted, with HLA associations seemingly driven largely by CMV exposure. In a later genetic analysis, fewer N-insertions in productive TCRs were reported among donors in an Asian-associated ancestry cluster than the roughly 700-donor mean. A later analysis found that TCR association rates varied across HLA loci, with DRB1 alleles showing the most associated TCRs and HLA-C alleles the fewest. In vitro tests confirmed that a few of the cytomegalovirus-associated TCR beta chains recognize cytomegalovirus antigens. Presence/absence analyses assumed roughly uniform sequencing depth across donors, an assumption that may not hold. The 87-base-pair reads could not distinguish some IMGT-functional V segments, including TRBV6-2 and TRBV6-3, so those segments were excluded. The classifier was reported to diagnose cytomegalovirus status with high specificity and sensitivity in both the original cohort and the validation cohort. When HLA alleles, especially DR and DQ, strongly co-occurred, attributing TCR associations to individual alleles was difficult. Linkage disequilibrium might explain the correlated functional status among segregating V segments, but an unknown experimental factor could not be ruled out. A group of highly shared sequence variants was considered likely to be a technical artifact of the sequencing pipeline.

For CDR1 and CDR2, the germline V gene lists SGHTA and FQGTGA. Taken from cysteine to phenylalanine, the CDR3 has 15 residues. Left in the record is the CDR3 DNA by itself, 45 bases read in frame from the first base. Relative to germline, V is missing 4 bases and J is missing 0 bases, with 2 bases of the junction outside any gene match. The cohort was made up of about 670 healthy bone marrow donors. At the time of sampling, every cohort member was nominally healthy, though immune exposures that went unrecorded were likely present. The donor was CMV seronegative and was included in the group of a few hundred seronegative cohort members. Every donor gave a peripheral blood sample, and the peripheral blood mononuclear cells from that sample were used for TCR beta sequencing. Genomic DNA was extracted from the blood cell samples with the Qiagen DNeasy Blood Extraction Kit. The library was built by means of the immunoSEQ multiplex PCR assay. The multiplex PCR relied on a mix of 60 forward primers for TCR Vbeta segments and 13 reverse primers for TCR Jbeta segments. The CDR3 region of rearranged TCR beta genes was amplified from genomic DNA with a multiplex PCR assay. The Illumina HiSeq System was used to sequence the amplified TCR beta libraries as 87-base-pair reads. The authors' analysis ran thus. A later analysis counted about 80 million unique TCR beta chains across the 670 or so repertoires, and about 10 million of these chains were shared by at least two donors. Raw reads were error-corrected and collapsed into unique sequences with a nearest-neighbor algorithm that merged closely related sequences to remove PCR and sequencing errors. CDR3 sequences were aligned to IMGT reference sequences to assign V, D and J gene segments. For a sequence to be retained, at least a six-nucleotide match to both a V gene segment and a J gene segment was required. Rearrangements were called productive when the CDR3 lacked stop codons and stayed in frame with V and J; all others were non-productive. CDR3 was defined according to IMGT convention as the region running from the second conserved V-encoded cysteine to the conserved J-encoded phenylalanine. In an earlier analysis of approximately 590 of the donors, sequences lacking an unambiguous match to a single V gene segment were excluded. In an earlier analysis of some 590 of the donors, a V segment was called functional when productive rearrangements were above 56.7%, and segregating when the standard deviation between donors exceeded 5%. To diagnose cytomegalovirus status from the catalog of TCR beta chain sequences, a statistical classification framework was built. In a later analysis, TCR nucleotide sequences were compared against IMGT/GENE-DB human TR gene sequences so that V and J genes could be assigned. The TCRdist pipeline was used in a later analysis to assign CDR3 sequences and most-parsimonious VDJ recombination scenarios. In a later analysis, each TCR beta chain was defined by its CDR3 amino acid sequence together with its V-gene family, and reads without a unique V-gene family were excluded. A later analysis removed 500 to 600 highly shared, low-generation-probability nucleotide sequences to deal with suspected cross-contamination and a sequencing artifact. For each public chain, a later analysis derived a clonal expansion index from normalized ranks of inferred template counts within each repertoire. In a later analysis, generation probabilities were computed with a VDJ recombination model fitted to out-of-frame rearrangements, and the resulting probabilities were checked against IGoR. Hypergeometric tests were used in a later analysis to score TCR-TCR, TCR-HLA and TCR-CMV co-occurrence, with a repertoire-size bias correction applied to the TCR pairs. In a later analysis, false discovery rates were estimated by permuting HLA or CMV assignments 20 times. In a later analysis, co-occurring TCRs were grouped using DBSCAN, with TCRdist sequence similarity added in when clustering inside HLA-allele-positive subsets. Repertoires with fewer than 30,000 or more than 120,000 public chains, plus five repertoires with anomalous nucleotide sharing, were excluded from co-occurrence clustering. TCRdb carries this immuneACCESS record with in-frame sequences only. Its versions omit some clonotypes, under half of them owing to an unresolved V gene in the studies checked, with the rest unexplained. D and trimming were read from the DNA, whereas the V and J calls and clone size are those reported in that table. This sample comprises a few hundred thousand clones, about four fifths of them detected only once. Around 3% of the sample is taken by the ten largest.

This clone was recorded once. Its specific antigen is unknown. No qualities accompany the bases; no much larger clone lies one base away. What was sequenced was PBMCs. This clonotype originated in a man aged 25 to 40 in good health and CMV-seronegative. The V and J segments used are TRBV7-3 and TRBJ2-2, with 7 junctional bases fitting TRBD1. The CDR3 loop reads CASSSGTANTGELFF. At the DNA level, the sequence is TGTGCCAGCAGCTCCGGGACAGCGAACACCGGGGAGCTGTTTTTT.